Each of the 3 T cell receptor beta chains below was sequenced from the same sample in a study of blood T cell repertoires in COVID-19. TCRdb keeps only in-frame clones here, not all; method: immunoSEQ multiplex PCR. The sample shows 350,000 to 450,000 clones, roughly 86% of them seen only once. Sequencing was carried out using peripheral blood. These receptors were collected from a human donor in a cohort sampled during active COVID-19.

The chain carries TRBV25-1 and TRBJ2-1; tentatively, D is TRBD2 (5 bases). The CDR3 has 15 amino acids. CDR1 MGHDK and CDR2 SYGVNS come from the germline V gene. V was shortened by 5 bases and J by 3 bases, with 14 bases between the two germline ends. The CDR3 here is CASSLRGEDYNEQFF. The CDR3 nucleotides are TGTGCCAGCAGTTTACGGGGTGAAGACTACAATGAGCAGTTCTTC.

In nucleotides, the CDR3 is TGCGCCAGCAGCCAAGACAGTCAAGCCTACAATGAGCAGTTCTTC. Translated: CASSQDSQAYNEQFF. This sequence joins TRBV5-1 and TRBJ2-1, with D perhaps matching TRBD1 (5 bases). Germline V lookup: CDR1 SGHRS, CDR2 YFSETQ. V was pared by 4 bases and J by 2 bases, with 13 bases between. The CDR3 is 15 amino acids.

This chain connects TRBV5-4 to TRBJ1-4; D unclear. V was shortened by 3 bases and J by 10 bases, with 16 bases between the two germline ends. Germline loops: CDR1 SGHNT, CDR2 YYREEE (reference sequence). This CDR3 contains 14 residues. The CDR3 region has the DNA TGTGCCAGCAGCTACGGAATTGGGAGTGGAAAACTGTTTTTT. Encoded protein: CASSYGIGSGKLFF.